This entry features one TCR beta chain sequence. Its antigen is as yet unknown. Looked up from germline, CDR1 is MNHEY and CDR2 is SVGAGI. The CDR3 contains 16 residues. Germline trimming cut 2 bases from V and 2 bases from J; bases unmatched to any gene: 8. This record belongs to a study of T-cell memory formation after mild COVID-19. Study-level results: The appearance of some responding clones in pre-infection memory suggested that cross-reactive memory joined.

One entry per CDR3 protein results from TCRdb running MiXCR on the 5' RACE reads. The sample includes around 510,000 distinct CDR3 sequences, roughly 20% of them seen just once. This sequence joins TRBV6-5 and TRBJ1-2; 7 bases line up with TRBD1. This TCR came from an adult woman who had mild COVID-19 (a few samples of this study predate the infection). Cell type and time point are not known. The sample taken for sequencing was PBMCs or a T cell subset sorted from them (not recorded which). The CDR3 region is CASSYTRATGNYGYTF. The CDR3 coding sequence is TGTGCCAGCAGTTACACTCGAGCGACAGGGAACTATGGCTACACCTTC.